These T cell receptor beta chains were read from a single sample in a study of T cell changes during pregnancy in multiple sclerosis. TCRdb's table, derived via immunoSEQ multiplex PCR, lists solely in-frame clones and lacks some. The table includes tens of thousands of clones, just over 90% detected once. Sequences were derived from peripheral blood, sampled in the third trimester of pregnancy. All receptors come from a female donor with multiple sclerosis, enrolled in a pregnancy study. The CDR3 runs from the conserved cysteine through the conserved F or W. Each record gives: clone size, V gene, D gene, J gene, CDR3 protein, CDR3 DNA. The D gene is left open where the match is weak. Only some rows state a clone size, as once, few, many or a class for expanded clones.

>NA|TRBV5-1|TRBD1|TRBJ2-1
CASSFHRDRVNEQFF
TGCGCCAGCAGCTTCCACCGGGACAGGGTCAATGAGCAGTTCTTC
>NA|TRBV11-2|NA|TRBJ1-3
CASSLSPSGNTIYF
TGTGCCAGCAGCTTATCCCCTTCTGGAAACACCATATATTTT
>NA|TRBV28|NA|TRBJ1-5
CASSLLAGSSNQPQHF
TGTGCCAGCAGTTTATTGGCAGGGTCTAGCAATCAGCCCCAGCATTTT
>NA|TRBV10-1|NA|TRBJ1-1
CASSGRGGPLKEWNTEAFF
TGCGCCAGCAGTGGTCGCGGGGGACCATTGAAAGAGTGGAACACTGAAGCTTTCTTT
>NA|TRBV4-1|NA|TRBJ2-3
CASSQDLRRSDTDTQYF
TGCGCCAGCAGCCAAGATCTGCGACGGAGTGACACAGATACGCAGTATTTT
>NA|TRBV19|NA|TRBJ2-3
CASRISGDTQYF
TGTGCCAGTAGAATATCCGGGGATACGCAGTATTTT
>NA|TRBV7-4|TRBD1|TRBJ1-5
CATFGQAGGQPQHF
TGTGCCACCTTCGGACAGGCGGGGGGTCAGCCCCAGCATTTT
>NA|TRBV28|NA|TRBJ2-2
CASSSGLQVSDTGELFF
TGTGCCAGCAGTTCCGGCTTACAGGTTTCGGACACCGGGGAGCTGTTTTTT
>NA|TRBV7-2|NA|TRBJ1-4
CASSLGGGGVGKLFF
TGTGCCAGCAGCTTAGGGGGAGGCGGGGTTGGAAAACTGTTTTTT
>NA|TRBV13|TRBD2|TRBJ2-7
CASSFSPGLAGGADEQYF
TGTGCCAGCAGCTTCTCTCCGGGACTAGCGGGAGGGGCGGACGAGCAGTACTTC
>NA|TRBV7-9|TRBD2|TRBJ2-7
CASSLIWPSGHYEQYF
TGTGCCAGCAGCTTAATCTGGCCTAGCGGACATTACGAGCAGTACTTC
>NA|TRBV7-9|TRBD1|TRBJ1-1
CASSPSGTGNTEAFF
TGTGCCAGCAGCCCCTCCGGGACAGGGAACACTGAAGCTTTCTTT
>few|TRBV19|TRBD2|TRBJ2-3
CASSIRTRTMSTDTQYF
TGTGCCAGTAGTATTCGGACTAGAACCATGAGCACAGATACGCAGTATTTT
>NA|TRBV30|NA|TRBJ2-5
CACIIGGVQTQYF
TGTGCCTGTATCATAGGGGGGGTTCAGACCCAGTACTTC
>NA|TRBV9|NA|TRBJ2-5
CASSVFQGQETQYF
TGTGCCAGCAGCGTATTCCAGGGGCAGGAGACCCAGTACTTC
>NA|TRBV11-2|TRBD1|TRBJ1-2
CASSLAGGTGYGYTF
TGTGCCAGCAGCTTAGCCGGGGGGACAGGCTATGGCTACACCTTC
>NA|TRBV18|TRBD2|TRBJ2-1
CASSREGSLYNEQFF
TGTGCCAGCTCACGGGAGGGTTCGCTCTACAATGAGCAGTTCTTC
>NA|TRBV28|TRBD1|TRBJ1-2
CASAKDRGRGGYTF
TGTGCCAGCGCCAAGGACAGGGGGCGCGGAGGCTACACCTTC
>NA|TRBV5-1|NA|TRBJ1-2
CASSETRGFLYGYTF
TGCGCCAGCAGCGAAACGCGGGGGTTTCTCTATGGCTACACCTTC
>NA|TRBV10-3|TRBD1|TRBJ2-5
CAIRDRVGETQYF
TGTGCCATCAGAGACAGGGTTGGGGAGACCCAGTACTTC
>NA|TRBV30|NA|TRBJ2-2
CAWRTRPEHRGAVF
TGTGCCTGGAGGACCCGACCCGAACACCGGGGAGCTGTTTTT
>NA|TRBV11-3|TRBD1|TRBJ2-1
CASSPGTGDLFF
TGTGCCAGCAGCCCCGGGACAGGGGATCTGTTCTTC
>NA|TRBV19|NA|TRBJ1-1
CASSIGEGNTEAFF
TGTGCCAGTAGTATAGGCGAGGGGAACACTGAAGCTTTCTTT
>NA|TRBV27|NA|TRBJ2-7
CASRAGVYYEQYF
TGTGCCAGCAGGGCAGGGGTTTACTACGAGCAGTACTTC
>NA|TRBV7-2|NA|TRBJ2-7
CASSLGSGHYEQYF
TGTGCCAGCAGCTTAGGGAGCGGGCACTACGAGCAGTACTTC
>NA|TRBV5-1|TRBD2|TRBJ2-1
CASSSLAGGPFNEQFF
TGCGCCAGCAGTTCCTTAGCGGGAGGGCCGTTTAATGAGCAGTTCTTC
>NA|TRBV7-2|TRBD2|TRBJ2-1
CASSETSGRDEQFF
TGTGCCAGCAGCGAGACTAGCGGGAGGGATGAGCAGTTCTTC
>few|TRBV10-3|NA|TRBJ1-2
CAIRSTGGTYGYTF
TGTGCCATCAGGAGTACGGGGGGGACCTATGGCTACACCTTC
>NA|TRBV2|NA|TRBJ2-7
CASSPLAGGPHEQYF
TGTGCCAGCAGTCCTCTAGCAGGAGGGCCCCACGAGCAGTACTTC
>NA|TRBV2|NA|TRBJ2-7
CASRVTLQDLYEQYF
TGTGCCAGCAGAGTCACACTACAGGATCTTTACGAGCAGTACTTC
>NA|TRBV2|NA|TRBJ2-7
CASSENGSYEQYF
TGTGCCAGCAGTGAAAACGGGAGCTACGAGCAGTACTTC
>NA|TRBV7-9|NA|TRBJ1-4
CASGLAAGSWEEKLFF
TGTGCCAGCGGACTTGCCGCCGGTTCATGGGAAGAAAAACTGTTTTTT
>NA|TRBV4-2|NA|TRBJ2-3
CASSQVAGVTDTQYF
TGTGCCAGCAGCCAAGTGGCAGGGGTCACAGATACGCAGTATTTT
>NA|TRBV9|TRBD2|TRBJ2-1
CASSAGLAGAPVQFF
TGTGCCAGCAGCGCGGGACTAGCGGGAGCCCCGGTGCAGTTCTTC
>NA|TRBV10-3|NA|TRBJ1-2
CAISEGARSTYGYTF
TGTGCCATCAGTGAGGGGGCCAGGAGCACCTATGGCTACACCTTC
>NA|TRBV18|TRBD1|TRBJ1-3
CASSPTGGGSGNTIYF
TGTGCCAGCTCACCGACAGGGGGAGGCTCTGGAAACACCATATATTTT
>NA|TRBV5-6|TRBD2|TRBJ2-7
CASSLKHYRREAYYEQYF
TGTGCCAGCAGCTTGAAACACTACAGGCGGGAGGCGTACTACGAGCAGTACTTC
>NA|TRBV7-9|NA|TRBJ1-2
CASSPAGGKGYTF
TGTGCCAGCAGCCCGGCGGGGGGAAAGGGCTACACCTTC
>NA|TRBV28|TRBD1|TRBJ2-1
CASSILGQPYNEQFF
TGTGCCAGCAGTATTCTGGGACAGCCCTACAATGAGCAGTTCTTC
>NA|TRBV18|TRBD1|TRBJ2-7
CASSPVQGVSSYEQYF
TGTGCCAGCTCACCGGTCCAGGGGGTGTCCTCCTACGAGCAGTACTTC
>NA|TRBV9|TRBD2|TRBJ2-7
CASSAGTSLPYEQYF
TGTGCCAGCAGCGCTGGGACTAGCTTACCATACGAGCAGTACTTC
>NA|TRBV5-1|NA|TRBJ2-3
CASSGTTDTQYF
TGCGCCAGCAGTGGGACTACAGATACGCAGTATTTT
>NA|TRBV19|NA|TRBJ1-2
CASSIMEGTYGYTF
TGTGCCAGTAGTATAATGGAGGGGACCTATGGCTACACCTTC
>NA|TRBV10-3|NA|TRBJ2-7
CAISASGTGEQYF
TGTGCCATCAGTGCTAGCGGGACAGGCGAGCAGTACTTC
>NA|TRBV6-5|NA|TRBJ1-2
CASSPDSYGYTF
TGTGCCAGCAGTCCTGACAGTTATGGCTACACCTTC
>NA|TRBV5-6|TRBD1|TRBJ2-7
CASSFRQGASYEQYF
TGTGCCAGCAGCTTCAGACAGGGGGCTTCCTACGAGCAGTACTTC
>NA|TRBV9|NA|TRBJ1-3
CASSPQGILGNTIYF
TGTGCCAGCAGCCCCCAGGGCATCCTTGGAAACACCATATATTTT
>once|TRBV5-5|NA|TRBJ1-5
CASSYYGTNQPQHF
TGTGCCAGCAGCTATTACGGTACGAATCAGCCCCAGCATTTT
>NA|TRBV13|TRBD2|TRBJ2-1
CASSSAGGPGDEQFF
TGTGCCAGCAGCTCAGCGGGAGGGCCGGGGGATGAGCAGTTCTTC
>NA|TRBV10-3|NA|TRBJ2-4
CAISEASQGAKNIQYF
TGTGCCATCAGTGAGGCCTCACAGGGAGCCAAAAACATTCAGTACTTC
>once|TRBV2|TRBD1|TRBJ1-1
CASSGPGQGYTEAFF
TGTGCCAGCAGCGGTCCGGGACAGGGGTACACTGAAGCTTTCTTT
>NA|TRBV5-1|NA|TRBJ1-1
CASSLLPEGQQAFF
TGCGCCAGCAGCTTGCTTCCAGAAGGACAGCAAGCTTTCTTT
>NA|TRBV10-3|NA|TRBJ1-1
CAITQGQANTEAFF
TGTGCCATCACTCAGGGCCAGGCGAACACTGAAGCTTTCTTT
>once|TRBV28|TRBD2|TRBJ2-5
CASSPGLAGSQETQYF
TGTGCCAGCAGTCCTGGACTAGCGGGGAGTCAAGAGACCCAGTACTTC
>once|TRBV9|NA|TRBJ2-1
CASSVGRSGSYNEQFF
TGTGCCAGCAGCGTAGGTCGGAGCGGCTCCTACAATGAGCAGTTCTTC
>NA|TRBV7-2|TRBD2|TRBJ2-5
CASSLAGTSGIETQYF
TGTGCCAGCAGCTTAGCCGGGACTAGCGGGATAGAGACCCAGTACTTC
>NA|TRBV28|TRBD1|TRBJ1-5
CASSLHRGQSNQPQHF
TGTGCCAGCAGTTTACACAGGGGGCAGAGCAATCAGCCCCAGCATTTT
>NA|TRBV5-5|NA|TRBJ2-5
CASSLSIWETQYF
TGTGCCAGCAGCTTGTCTATTTGGGAGACCCAGTACTTC